What follows are 29 T cell receptor beta chains derived from one specimen sequenced in a study of cytomegalovirus exposure and HLA in healthy donors. PCR primers comprised 60 Vbeta and 13 Jbeta primers. TCRdb's copy holds only in-frame clones and misses some; the assay was immunoSEQ multiplex PCR. The table shows around 280,000 clones, with 70% to 90% occurring only once. Sequenced: PBMCs. The source of these receptors is a woman aged 18 to 35 in good health and CMV-seronegative.

The genes are TRBV27 and TRBJ2-7; the D is unclear. V was pared by 0 bases and J by 4 bases, with 7 bases between. The length of the CDR3 is 13 residues. The germline gives CDR1 MNHEY, CDR2 SMNVEV (reference sequence). CDR3 region: CASSLSYRYEQYF. In nucleotides, the CDR3 is TGTGCCAGCAGTTTATCTTACAGATACGAGCAGTACTTC.

Note on this clone: A junction end diverges from the germline sequence, so it may reflect a read error. The chain carries TRBV6-5 and TRBJ1-5, with TRBD1 identical over 9 bases. From germline, CDR1 is MNHEY and CDR2 SVGAGI. The length of the CDR3 is 14 residues. The CDR3 nucleotides read TGTGCCAGCAGGTTGACAGGGGGAGGACAGCCCCGGCATTTT. Translating gives CASRLTGGGQPRHF.

The rearrangement joins TRBV5-6 to TRBJ2-5; TRBD1 might be the D (6 bases). The last part of the DNA fits TRBJ2-7 better; the J call may be wrong. The CDR3 is 13 amino acids. The V gene's germline CDR1 is SGHDT and CDR2 YYEEEE. In DNA, the CDR3 is TGTGCCAGCAGCGCGGAAACAGGGAACGAGCAGTACTTC. This gives the protein CASSAETGNEQYF.

The J gene is TRBJ1-1, the V gene TRBV5-4, with D perhaps TRBD1 (5 bases). Trimming shortened V by 0 bases and J by 0 bases, and 15 bases separated the two germline ends. CDR3 length equals 17 residues. The germline V gene encodes CDR1 SGHNT and CDR2 YYREEE (reference sequence). In DNA, the CDR3 is TGTGCCAGCAGCTTGGATCTAAGGGGAGGACTGAACACTGAAGCTTTCTTT. Translation gives CASSLDLRGGLNTEAFF. Based on the CDR3 plus reference TRBV5-4 and TRBJ1-1, the full variable domain is ETGVTQSPTHLIKTRGQQVTLRCSSQSGHNTVSWYQQALGQGPQFIFQYYREEENGRGNFPPRFSGLQFPNYSSELNVNALELDDSALYLCASSLDLRGGLNTEAFFGQGTRLTVV.

In this sample, this clone turned up a few times. The chain carries TRBV6-6 and TRBJ1-1, with 9 bases that match TRBD1. The germline V gene encodes CDR1 MNHNY and CDR2 SVGAGI (reference sequence). The CDR3 is 14 amino acids. V lost 7 bases, J lost 5 bases, and 8 bases stayed unmatched. CDR3 in amino acids: CASTKQGARTEAFF. CDR3 sequence (DNA): TGTGCCAGCACTAAACAGGGGGCGCGTACTGAAGCTTTCTTT.

The chain is built from TRBV11-2 and TRBJ2-7; the D is unclear. The CDR3 contains 13 residues. Per the germline V gene, CDR1 is SGHAT and CDR2 is FQNNGV. The V end was cut by 5 bases, the J end by 1 base, with 9 bases between. CDR3 bases: TGTGCCAGCAGCCCACTCGGTTCCTACGAGCAGTACTTC. This codes for CASSPLGSYEQYF.

This sequence joins TRBV9 and TRBJ1-6; 8 nucleotides agree with TRBD1. Losses at the gene ends were 0 bases for V and 7 bases for J; bases not matched to a gene: 3. The CDR3 is made up of 15 amino acids. Germline V gene lookup returns CDR1 SGDLS and CDR2 YYNGEE. The CDR3 DNA reads as TGTGCCAGCAGCGTAGCCGCAGGGGGCAATTCACCCCTCCACTTT. Translated: CASSVAAGGNSPLHF.

V is TRBV30 and J is TRBJ1-1; no definite D call. Germline-derived CDR1 and CDR2 are GTSNPN and SVGIG (reference sequence). The CDR3 extends over 14 amino acids. Trimming removed 8 bases from V and 5 bases from J, with 21 bases in between. CDR3 nucleotide sequence: TGTGCCCCAAGGACGGGGAATATGGAGACTGAAGCTTTCTTT. Protein product: CAPRTGNMETEAFF.

This sequence joins TRBV2 and TRBJ2-1; TRBD2 aligns across 8 bases. After removal of 6 bases from V and 4 bases from J, the junction contained 11 bases not matched to a gene. From germline, CDR1 is SNHLY and CDR2 FYNNEI. This CDR3 comprises 16 residues. The CDR3 reads CASSPNLAGKYNEQFF. Written as DNA, the CDR3 is TGTGCCAGCAGCCCTAACTTAGCGGGGAAATACAATGAGCAGTTCTTC. Combining the CDR3 with reference TRBV2 and TRBJ2-1 gives the whole variable domain EPEVTQTPSHQVTQMGQEVILRCVPISNHLYFYWYRQILGQKVEFLVSFYNNEISEKSEIFDDQFSVERPDGSNFTLKIRSTKLEDSAMYFCASSPNLAGKYNEQFFGPGTRLTVL.

V and J are TRBV1 and TRBJ2-1; the table's D call TRBD2 went unverified against the DNA. TRBV1 is reported as a pseudogene. The CDR3 has 23 residues. CDR3 sequence (DNA): TGCACCAGCAGCCGAACAACAATTTGTTCGGCTAGCGGGGGGGCTTGTTCCTACAATGAGCAGTTCTTC. Amino acid sequence: CTSSRTTICSASGGACSYNEQFF.

This rearrangement joins TRBV5-1 to TRBJ2-5, with D perhaps matching TRBD1 (5 bases). CDR1 is SGHRS and CDR2 is YFSETQ in the germline V gene. The CDR3 is 14 amino acids. Trimming shortened V by 4 bases and J by 11 bases, and 21 bases separated the two germline ends. In nucleotides, the CDR3 is TGCGCCAGCAGCCCCACGACAGACGGGTTGGAGCAGTACTTC. Translated: CASSPTTDGLEQYF.

CDR3 loop: CASSGGWSGNTIYF. The CDR3 DNA reads TGTGCCAGCTCGGGCGGGTGGTCTGGAAACACCATATATTTT. V is TRBV6-5 and J is TRBJ1-3; D gene unclear. V lost 8 bases and J 1 base, leaving 12 bases between the germline ends. Germline V gene sequence: CDR1 MNHEY, CDR2 SVGAGI. The CDR3 is 14 residues long.

The V gene is TRBV9, the J gene TRBJ2-2, with D perhaps TRBD1 (5 bases). The CDR3 length is 15 residues. V lost 2 bases, J lost 6 bases, and 14 bases lay in between. Germline CDR1 and CDR2: SGDLS and YYNGEE. The CDR3 region has the DNA TGTGCCAGCAGCGTTAGGGCAGGGTCGTCCGGGGAGCTGTTTTTT. The encoded protein is CASSVRAGSSGELFF.

This chain uses TRBV19 with TRBJ2-7; 7 nucleotides agree with TRBD1. CDR1 is LNHDA and CDR2 is SQIVND in the germline V gene (reference sequence). V trimming: 5 bases; J trimming: 7 bases; junction bases outside the gene matches: 5. CDR3 length: 12 residues. CDR3 region: CASSETGLEQYF. CDR3 nucleotides: TGTGCCAGTAGTGAGACAGGGTTAGAGCAGTACTTC.

The chain links TRBV7-9 to TRBJ2-1; 8 bases are shared with TRBD2. The CDR3 contains 14 residues. Germline V CDR1 and CDR2: SEHNR, FQNEAQ (reference sequence). J gave up 8 bases and V 2 bases, and 5 bases lay outside the gene matches. CDR3 sequence reads: CASSLTGGPHEQFF. For the CDR3, the DNA is TGTGCCAGCAGCTTAACGGGGGGGCCTCATGAGCAGTTCTTC.

The rearrangement links TRBV5-4 to TRBJ2-2, with D possibly TRBD2 on 5 matching bases. CDR3 length equals 15 residues. Trimming took off 4 bases at V and 4 bases at J, with 14 bases between the two ends. Germline V gene lookup returns CDR1 SGHNT and CDR2 YYREEE (reference sequence). The CDR3 region is CASSPTPGSTGELFF. The CDR3 nucleotides are TGTGCCAGCAGCCCGACACCGGGATCCACCGGGGAGCTGTTTTTT.

The rearrangement joins TRBV27 to TRBJ2-7; TRBD1 might be the D (5 bases). The CDR3 has 16 amino acids. Per the germline V gene, CDR1 is MNHEY and CDR2 is SMNVEV (reference sequence). The germline V and J ends were trimmed by 0 bases and 1 base, with 13 bases remaining between them. The CDR3, as DNA: TGTGCCAGCAGTTTATCTGGGCAGGGCCTATCCTACGAGCAGTACTTC. Residues: CASSLSGQGLSYEQYF.

This chain uses TRBV6-1 with TRBJ2-2, with no clear D. CDR3 length equals 14 residues. V dropped 0 bases and J dropped 8 bases, with 10 bases sitting between them. Per germline, CDR1 MNHNS and CDR2 SASEGT. Written as DNA, the CDR3 is TGTGCCAGCAGTGAAGCGTTTGCGAGAGGGGAGCTGTTTTTT. Encoded protein: CASSEAFARGELFF.

As DNA, the CDR3 is TGTGCCAGCAGTCGACAGGAGGACACTTTCTCCTATAATTCACCCCTCCACTTT. Protein: CASSRQEDTFSYNSPLHF. V gene TRBV9 combines with J gene TRBJ1-6, with a weak D call TRBD1 (6 bases). Between the trimmed V and J ends, which lost 5 bases and 0 bases, there was a span of 18 bases. The germline V gene has CDR1 SGDLS and CDR2 YYNGEE. The CDR3 covers 18 residues.

V gene TRBV7-3 combines with J gene TRBJ2-2, with 8 positions matching TRBD1. CDR1 and CDR2 from the germline V gene are SGHTA and FQGTGA. The CDR3 length is 15 residues. V shed 3 bases and J 1 base; nucleotides not matched to a gene: 1. CDR3 in amino acids: CASSLGTGNTGELFF. The CDR3 DNA is TGTGCCAGCAGCTTGGGGACAGGGAACACCGGGGAGCTGTTTTTT.

The V call is TRBV18, the J call TRBJ2-7, with D perhaps matching TRBD2 (6 bases). Between the trimmed V and J ends, which lost 11 bases and 1 base, there was a span of 12 bases. The CDR3 has 12 residues. CDR1 KGHSH and CDR2 LQKENI come from the germline V gene. CDR3 DNA sequence: TGTGCCGCGGGACCAAGATCCTACGAGCAGTACTTC. Amino acid sequence: CAAGPRSYEQYF.

The chain is built from TRBV5-4 and TRBJ1-5; unclear D gene. V was shortened by 2 bases and J by 3 bases, with 6 bases between the two germline ends. CDR1 and CDR2 (germline): SGHNT, YYREEE (reference sequence). CDR3 length equals 13 residues. CDR3 bases: TGTGCCAGCAGCTTCGACTACAATCAGCCCCAGCATTTT. Amino acid sequence: CASSFDYNQPQHF.

The chain is built from TRBV19 and TRBJ1-2, with a possible D match to TRBD1 (5 bases). The V and J ends lost 7 bases and 7 bases respectively, with 19 bases between them. CDR3 length: 14 residues. Germline CDR1 reads LNHDA; CDR2 reads SQIVND (reference sequence). The CDR3 DNA sequence: TGTGCCAGTATTGGGGCAGTGGCTACGGGTGGCTACACCTTC. It specifies CASIGAVATGGYTF.

The chain is built from TRBV4-2 and TRBJ2-1, with 12 bases identical to TRBD2. The CDR3 consists of 14 residues. The ends lost 2 bases at V and 10 bases at J; junction bases unmatched: 3. In germline, CDR1 is LGHNA, CDR2 YNFKEQ. CDR3 in amino acids: CASSQLAGGWEQFF. CDR3 coding DNA: TGTGCCAGCAGCCAACTAGCGGGGGGGTGGGAGCAGTTCTTC.

This chain joins TRBV9 and TRBJ2-3; 9 bases agree with TRBD1. This CDR3 contains 15 residues. The trim removed 3 bases at V and 6 bases at J, leaving 8 bases unmatched. Germline CDR1 and CDR2: SGDLS and YYNGEE. The CDR3 DNA sequence: TGTGCCAGCAGCGCCCGGGACAGGGTGAGTGATACGCAGTATTTT. Encoded protein: CASSARDRVSDTQYF.

The chain links TRBV5-5 to TRBJ1-4; 8 bases fit TRBD1. The CDR3 length is 14 residues. From germline, CDR1 is SGHKS and CDR2 YYEKEE (reference sequence). Unmatched junction bases numbered 1, after V lost 0 bases and J lost 6 bases. CDR3 loop: CASSLDRGDEKLFF. DNA of the CDR3: TGTGCCAGCAGCTTGGACAGGGGGGATGAAAAACTGTTTTTT.

The genes are TRBV7-9 and TRBJ2-7, with TRBD1 matching over 8 bases. The CDR3 is 16 residues long. With 2 bases clipped from V and 2 bases from J, the junction kept 8 bases outside the gene matches. Germline CDR1 and CDR2: SEHNR and FQNEAQ (reference sequence). Here the CDR3 reads CASSLPDRGLTYEQYF. CDR3 in DNA: TGTGCCAGCAGCTTACCAGACAGGGGCCTTACCTACGAGCAGTACTTC.

The chain joins TRBV6-1 to TRBJ1-2, with 10 bases matching TRBD1. The V gene end was trimmed by 7 bases and the J gene end by 7 bases; junction bases not matched to a gene: 6. Germline V gene lookup returns CDR1 MNHNS and CDR2 SASEGT. The CDR3 sequence is 13 residues long. Written as DNA, the CDR3 is TGTGCCAGCACCTGGGACAGGGGAGGTGGCTACACCTTC. The encoded protein is CASTWDRGGGYTF.

The V and J genes are TRBV9 and TRBJ1-4; 7 nucleotides match TRBD1. V gave up 0 bases and J gave up 8 bases; unmatched junction bases: 4. The CDR3 totals 14 residues. The V gene's germline CDR1 is SGDLS and CDR2 YYNGEE. This CDR3 reads CASSVGQGREKLFF. The CDR3 DNA sequence: TGTGCCAGCAGCGTAGGACAGGGAAGGGAAAAACTGTTTTTT.